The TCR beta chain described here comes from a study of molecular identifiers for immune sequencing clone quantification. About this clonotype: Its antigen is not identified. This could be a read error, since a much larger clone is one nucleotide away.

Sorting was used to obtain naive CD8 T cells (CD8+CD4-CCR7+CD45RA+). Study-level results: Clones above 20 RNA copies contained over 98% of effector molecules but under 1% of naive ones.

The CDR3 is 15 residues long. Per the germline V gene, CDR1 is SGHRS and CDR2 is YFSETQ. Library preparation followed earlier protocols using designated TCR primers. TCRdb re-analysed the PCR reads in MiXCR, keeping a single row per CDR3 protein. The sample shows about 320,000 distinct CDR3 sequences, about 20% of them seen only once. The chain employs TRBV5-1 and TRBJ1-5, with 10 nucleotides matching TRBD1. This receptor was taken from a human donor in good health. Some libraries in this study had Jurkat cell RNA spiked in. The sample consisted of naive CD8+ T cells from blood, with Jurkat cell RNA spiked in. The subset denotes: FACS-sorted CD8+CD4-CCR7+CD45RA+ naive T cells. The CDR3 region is CASRLGQGGNQPRHF. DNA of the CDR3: TGCGCCAGCAGACTTGGACAGGGGGGCAATCAGCCCCGGCATTTT.